This TCR beta chain was retrieved from a study of blood T cell repertoires in COVID-19. Study summary: The origin of the acute and convalescent COVID-19 samples was the United States, Italy and Spain.

The CDR3 runs 13 residues. The germline V and J ends were trimmed by 4 bases and 2 bases, with 3 bases remaining between them. Original processing notes: Amplification of reference gene primers was used by the study to estimate nucleated cell counts. TCRdb's table, derived via immunoSEQ multiplex PCR, lists solely in-frame clones and lacks some. That table furnishes V, J and clone size, whereas the DNA furnished D and trimming. The sample lists fewer than 250,000 clones, around nine tenths occurring once. The source material was PBMCs or T cells enriched from blood (not recorded which). The chain recombines TRBV12-3 or TRBV12-4 with TRBJ2-6; D call uncertain. This receptor was obtained from a woman aged 50 to 60 with acute COVID-19. The DNA of the CDR3 is TGTGCCAGCAGTTCTGCTGGGGCCAACGTCCTGACTTTC. Amino acids: CASSSAGANVLTF.